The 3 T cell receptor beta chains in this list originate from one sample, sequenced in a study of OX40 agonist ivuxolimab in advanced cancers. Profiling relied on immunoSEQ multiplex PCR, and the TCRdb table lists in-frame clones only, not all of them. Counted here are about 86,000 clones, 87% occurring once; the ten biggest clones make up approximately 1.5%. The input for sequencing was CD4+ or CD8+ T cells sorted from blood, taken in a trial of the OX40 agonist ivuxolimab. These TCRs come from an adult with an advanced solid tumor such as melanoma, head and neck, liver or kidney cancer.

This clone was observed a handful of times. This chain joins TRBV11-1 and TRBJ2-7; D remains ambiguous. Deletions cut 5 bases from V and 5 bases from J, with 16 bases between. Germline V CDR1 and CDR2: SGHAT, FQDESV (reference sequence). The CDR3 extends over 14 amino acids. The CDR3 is CASSPTSQLHEQYF. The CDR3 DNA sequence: TGTGCCAGCAGCCCCACATCGCAGCTCCACGAGCAGTACTTC.

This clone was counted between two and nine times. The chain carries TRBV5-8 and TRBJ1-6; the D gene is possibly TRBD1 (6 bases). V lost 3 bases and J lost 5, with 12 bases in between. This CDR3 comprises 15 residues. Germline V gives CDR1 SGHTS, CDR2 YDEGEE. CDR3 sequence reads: CASSWGWDNNSPLHF. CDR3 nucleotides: TGTGCCAGCAGCTGGGGGTGGGACAATAATTCACCCCTCCACTTT.

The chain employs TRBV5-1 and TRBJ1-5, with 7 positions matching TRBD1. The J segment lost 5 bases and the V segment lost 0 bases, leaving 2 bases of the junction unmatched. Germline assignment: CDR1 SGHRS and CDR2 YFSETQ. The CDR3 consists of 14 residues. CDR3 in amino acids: CASSLGQGDQPQHF. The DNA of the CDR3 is TGCGCCAGCAGCTTGGGGCAGGGGGATCAGCCCCAGCATTTT.